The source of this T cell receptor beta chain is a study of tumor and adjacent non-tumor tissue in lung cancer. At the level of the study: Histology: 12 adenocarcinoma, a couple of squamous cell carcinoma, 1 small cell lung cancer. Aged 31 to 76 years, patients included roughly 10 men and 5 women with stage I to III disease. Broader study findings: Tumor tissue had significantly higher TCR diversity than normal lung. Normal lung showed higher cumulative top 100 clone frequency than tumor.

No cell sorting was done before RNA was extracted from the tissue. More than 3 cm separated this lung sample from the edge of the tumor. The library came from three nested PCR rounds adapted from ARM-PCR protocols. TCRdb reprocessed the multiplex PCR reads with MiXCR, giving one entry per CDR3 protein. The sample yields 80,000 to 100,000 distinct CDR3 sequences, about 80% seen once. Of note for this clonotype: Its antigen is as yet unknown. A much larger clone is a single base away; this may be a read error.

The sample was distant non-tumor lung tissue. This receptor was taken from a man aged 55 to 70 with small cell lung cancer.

The CDR3 nucleotides read TGTGTCAGCAGCCGGGACAGATACTATGGCTACACCTTC. It encodes CVSSRDRYYGYTF. This sequence joins TRBV14 and TRBJ1-2; 7 nucleotides agree with TRBD1. Germline lookup yields CDR1 SGHDN and CDR2 FVKESK. The CDR3 totals 13 residues.